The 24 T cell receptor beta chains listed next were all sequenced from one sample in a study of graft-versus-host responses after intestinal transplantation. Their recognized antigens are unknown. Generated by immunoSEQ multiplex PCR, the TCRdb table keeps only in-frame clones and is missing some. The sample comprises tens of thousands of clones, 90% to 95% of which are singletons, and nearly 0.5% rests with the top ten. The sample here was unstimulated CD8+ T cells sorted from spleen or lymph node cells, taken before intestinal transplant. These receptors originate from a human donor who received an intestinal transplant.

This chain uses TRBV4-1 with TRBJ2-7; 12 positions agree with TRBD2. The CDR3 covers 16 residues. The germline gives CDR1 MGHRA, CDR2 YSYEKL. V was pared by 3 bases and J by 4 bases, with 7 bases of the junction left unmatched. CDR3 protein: CASSQATSGRTYEQYF. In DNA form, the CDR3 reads TGCGCCAGCAGCCAGGCGACTAGCGGGAGAACATACGAGCAGTACTTC.

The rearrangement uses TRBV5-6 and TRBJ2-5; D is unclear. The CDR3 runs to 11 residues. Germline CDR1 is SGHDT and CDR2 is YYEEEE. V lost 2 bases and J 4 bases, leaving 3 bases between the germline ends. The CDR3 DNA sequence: TGTGCCAGCAGCTTCGGAGAGACCCAGTACTTC. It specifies CASSFGETQYF.

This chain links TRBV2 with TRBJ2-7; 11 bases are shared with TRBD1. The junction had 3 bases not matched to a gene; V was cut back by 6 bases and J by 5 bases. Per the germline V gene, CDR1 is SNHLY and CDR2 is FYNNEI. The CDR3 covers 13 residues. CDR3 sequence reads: CASRGQGGHEQYF. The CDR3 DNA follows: TGTGCCAGCAGGGGACAGGGGGGCCACGAGCAGTACTTC.

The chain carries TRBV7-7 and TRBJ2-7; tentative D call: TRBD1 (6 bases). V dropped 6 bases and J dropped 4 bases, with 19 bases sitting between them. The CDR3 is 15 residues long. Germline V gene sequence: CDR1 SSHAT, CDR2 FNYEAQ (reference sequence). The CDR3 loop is CASSRLFGQSYEQYF. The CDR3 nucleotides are TGTGCCAGCAGTCGTCTATTCGGACAGAGTTACGAGCAGTACTTC.

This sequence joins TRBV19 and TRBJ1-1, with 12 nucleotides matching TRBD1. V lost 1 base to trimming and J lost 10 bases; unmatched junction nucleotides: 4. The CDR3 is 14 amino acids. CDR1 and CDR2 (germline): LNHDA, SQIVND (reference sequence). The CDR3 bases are TGTGCCAGTAGTATAGGGGACAGGGGGCTGAGAGCTTTCTTT. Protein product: CASSIGDRGLRAFF.

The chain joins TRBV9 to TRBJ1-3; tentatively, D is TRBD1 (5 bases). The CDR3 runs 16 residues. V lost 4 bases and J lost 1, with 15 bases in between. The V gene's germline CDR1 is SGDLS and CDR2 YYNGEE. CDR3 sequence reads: CASSSLGGESGNTIYF. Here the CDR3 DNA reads TGTGCCAGCAGCTCCCTAGGAGGGGAGTCTGGAAACACCATATATTTT.

The CDR3 DNA sequence: TGTGCCAGCCGGGACAGGGGGCACGGGGCCAACGTCCTGACTTTC. Its protein is CASRDRGHGANVLTF. This sequence joins TRBV5-6 and TRBJ2-6; 12 bases line up with TRBD1. Trimming at V came to 7 bases and at J to 4 bases, leaving 3 bases not matched to a gene. The CDR3 consists of 15 residues. The germline V gene has CDR1 SGHDT and CDR2 YYEEEE.

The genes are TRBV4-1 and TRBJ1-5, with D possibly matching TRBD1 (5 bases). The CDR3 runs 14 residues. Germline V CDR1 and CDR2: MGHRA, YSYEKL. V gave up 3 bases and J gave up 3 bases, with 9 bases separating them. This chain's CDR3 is CASSHPGHNQPQHF. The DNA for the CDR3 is TGCGCCAGCAGCCATCCAGGACACAATCAGCCCCAGCATTTT.

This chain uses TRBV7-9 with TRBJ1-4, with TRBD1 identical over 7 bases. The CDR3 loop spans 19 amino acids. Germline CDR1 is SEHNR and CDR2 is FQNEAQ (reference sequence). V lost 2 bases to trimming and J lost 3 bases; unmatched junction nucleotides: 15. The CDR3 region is CASSLPRQGWDESNEKLFF. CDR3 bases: TGTGCCAGCAGCTTACCCCGACAGGGTTGGGATGAGTCTAATGAAAAACTGTTTTTT.

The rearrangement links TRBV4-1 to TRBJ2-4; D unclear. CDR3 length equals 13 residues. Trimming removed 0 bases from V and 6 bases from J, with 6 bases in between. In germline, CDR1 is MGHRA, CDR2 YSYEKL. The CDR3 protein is CASSQDRANIQYF. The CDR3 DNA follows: TGCGCCAGCAGCCAAGATCGAGCAAACATTCAGTACTTC.

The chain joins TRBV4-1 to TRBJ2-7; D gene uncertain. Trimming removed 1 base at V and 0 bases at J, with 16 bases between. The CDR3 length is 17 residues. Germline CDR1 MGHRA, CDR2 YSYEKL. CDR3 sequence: CASSQVISSGLSYEQYF. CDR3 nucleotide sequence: TGCGCCAGCAGCCAAGTTATTTCAAGTGGCCTCTCCTACGAGCAGTACTTC.

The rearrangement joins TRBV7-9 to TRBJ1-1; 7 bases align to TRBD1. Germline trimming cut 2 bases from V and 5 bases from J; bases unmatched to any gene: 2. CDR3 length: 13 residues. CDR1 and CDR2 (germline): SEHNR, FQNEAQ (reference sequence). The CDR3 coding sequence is TGTGCCAGCAGCTTACCAGGGGGGACTGAAGCTTTCTTT. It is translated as CASSLPGGTEAFF.

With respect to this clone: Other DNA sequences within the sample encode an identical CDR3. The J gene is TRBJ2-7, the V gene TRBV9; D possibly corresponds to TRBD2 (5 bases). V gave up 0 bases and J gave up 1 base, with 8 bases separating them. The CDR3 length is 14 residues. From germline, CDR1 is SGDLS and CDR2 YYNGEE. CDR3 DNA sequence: TGTGCCAGCAGCGTAGCTGAGGGATCCTACGAGCAGTACTTC. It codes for CASSVAEGSYEQYF.

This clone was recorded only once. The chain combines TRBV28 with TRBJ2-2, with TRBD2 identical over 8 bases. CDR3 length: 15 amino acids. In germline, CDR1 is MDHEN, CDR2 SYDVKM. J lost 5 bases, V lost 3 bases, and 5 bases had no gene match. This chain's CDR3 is CASSLGTRYTGELFF. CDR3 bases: TGTGCCAGCAGTTTGGGGACTAGATATACCGGGGAGCTGTTTTTT.

CDR3 sequence: CAWAGGAGANVLTF. The CDR3 nucleotides are TGTGCCTGGGCCGGGGGGGCTGGGGCCAACGTCCTGACTTTC. The chain combines TRBV30 with TRBJ2-6, with TRBD2 identical over 8 bases. The junction had 2 bases not matched to a gene; V was cut back by 5 bases and J by 2 bases. This CDR3 has 14 amino acids. Per the germline V gene, CDR1 is GTSNPN and CDR2 is SVGIG (reference sequence).

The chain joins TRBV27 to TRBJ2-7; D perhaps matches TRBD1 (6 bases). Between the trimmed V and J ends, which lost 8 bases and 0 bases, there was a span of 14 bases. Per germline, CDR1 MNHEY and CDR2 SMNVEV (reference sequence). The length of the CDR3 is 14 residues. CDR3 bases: TGTGCCAGCGCCTCCCGAGGGGGCTCCTACGAGCAGTACTTC. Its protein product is CASASRGGSYEQYF.

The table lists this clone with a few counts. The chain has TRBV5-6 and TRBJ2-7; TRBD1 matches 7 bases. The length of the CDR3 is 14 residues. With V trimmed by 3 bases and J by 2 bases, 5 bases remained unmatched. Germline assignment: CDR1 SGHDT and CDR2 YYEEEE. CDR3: CASSWTTGPYEQYF. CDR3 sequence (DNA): TGTGCCAGCAGCTGGACGACAGGGCCCTACGAGCAGTACTTC.

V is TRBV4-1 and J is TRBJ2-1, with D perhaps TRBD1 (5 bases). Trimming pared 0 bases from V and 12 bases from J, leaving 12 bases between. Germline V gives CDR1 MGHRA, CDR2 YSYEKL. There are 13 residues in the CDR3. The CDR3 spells CASSQDQGLGQFF. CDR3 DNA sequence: TGCGCCAGCAGCCAAGATCAGGGCCTCGGGCAGTTCTTC.

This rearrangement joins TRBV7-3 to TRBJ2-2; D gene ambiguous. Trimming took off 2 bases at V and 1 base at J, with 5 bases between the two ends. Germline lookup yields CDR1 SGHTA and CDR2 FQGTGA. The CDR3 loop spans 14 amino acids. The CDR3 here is CASSLFQNTGELFF. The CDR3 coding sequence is TGTGCCAGCAGCTTATTCCAGAACACCGGGGAGCTGTTTTTT.

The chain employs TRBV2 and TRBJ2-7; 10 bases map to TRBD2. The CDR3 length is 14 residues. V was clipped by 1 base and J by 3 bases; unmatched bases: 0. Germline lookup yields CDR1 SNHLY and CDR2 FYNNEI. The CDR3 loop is CASSEGLAGYEQYF. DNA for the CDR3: TGTGCCAGCAGTGAAGGACTAGCGGGCTACGAGCAGTACTTC.

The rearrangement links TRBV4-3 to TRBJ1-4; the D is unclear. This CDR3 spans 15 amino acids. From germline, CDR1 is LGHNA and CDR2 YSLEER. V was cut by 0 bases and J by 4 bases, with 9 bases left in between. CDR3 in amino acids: CASSQEWSDNEKLFF. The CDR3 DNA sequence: TGCGCCAGCAGCCAAGAGTGGAGTGATAATGAAAAACTGTTTTTT.

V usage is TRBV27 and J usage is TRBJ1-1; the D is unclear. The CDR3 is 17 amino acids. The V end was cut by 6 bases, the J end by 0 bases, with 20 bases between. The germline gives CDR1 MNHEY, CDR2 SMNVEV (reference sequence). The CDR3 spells CASRTTLDTTLNTEAFF. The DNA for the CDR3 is TGTGCCAGCAGAACTACCTTAGATACTACATTGAACACTGAAGCTTTCTTT.

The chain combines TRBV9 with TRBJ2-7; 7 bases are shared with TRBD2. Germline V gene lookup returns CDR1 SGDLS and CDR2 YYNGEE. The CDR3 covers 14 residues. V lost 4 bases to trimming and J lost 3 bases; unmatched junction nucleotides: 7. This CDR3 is CASSPGWGGYEQYF. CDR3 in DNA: TGTGCCAGCAGCCCTGGGTGGGGGGGCTACGAGCAGTACTTC. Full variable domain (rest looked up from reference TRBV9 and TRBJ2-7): DSGVTQTPKHLITATGQRVTLRCSPRSGDLSVYWYQQSLDQGLQFLIQYYNGEERAKGNILERFSAQQFPDLHSELNLSSLELGDSALYFCASSPGWGGYEQYFGPGTRLTVT.

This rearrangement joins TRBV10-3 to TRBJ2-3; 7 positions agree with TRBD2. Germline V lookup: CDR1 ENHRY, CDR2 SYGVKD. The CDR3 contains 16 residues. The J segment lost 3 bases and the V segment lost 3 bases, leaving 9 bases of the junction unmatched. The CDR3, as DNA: TGTGCCATCAGTGACCCGGATTGGGGAGGGACAGATACGCAGTATTTT. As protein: CAISDPDWGGTDTQYF.